The following is a T cell receptor (beta chain) sequence with its context. The source of the sample is a study of T cells in Graves' hyperthyroidism and ophthalmopathy. This CDR3 comprises 11 residues. V lost 4 bases and J lost 5, with 8 bases in between. Germline V gene lookup returns CDR1 SQVTM and CDR2 ANQGSEA. Each diagnosis drew on symptoms, thyroxine, TRAb, thyroid ultrasound and orbital computed tomography findings. The investigators amplified TCR beta CDR3 regions from RNA transcripts. First-round RT-PCR with HTBI primers amplified the TCR CDR3 region. In TCRdb, the multiplex PCR reads were re-called with MiXCR into one record per CDR3 protein. The repertoire holds approximately 520,000 distinct CDR3 sequences, roughly 20% seen once, with around 27% in the top ten.

Sequenced input: blood. The chain uses TRBV29-1 and TRBJ1-2, with D possibly being TRBD1 (6 bases). This receptor was identified in a man younger than 35 with Graves' hyperthyroidism. The DNA of the CDR3 is TGCAGCGTTGGACAGGAGTATGGCTACACCTTC. It specifies CSVGQEYGYTF.